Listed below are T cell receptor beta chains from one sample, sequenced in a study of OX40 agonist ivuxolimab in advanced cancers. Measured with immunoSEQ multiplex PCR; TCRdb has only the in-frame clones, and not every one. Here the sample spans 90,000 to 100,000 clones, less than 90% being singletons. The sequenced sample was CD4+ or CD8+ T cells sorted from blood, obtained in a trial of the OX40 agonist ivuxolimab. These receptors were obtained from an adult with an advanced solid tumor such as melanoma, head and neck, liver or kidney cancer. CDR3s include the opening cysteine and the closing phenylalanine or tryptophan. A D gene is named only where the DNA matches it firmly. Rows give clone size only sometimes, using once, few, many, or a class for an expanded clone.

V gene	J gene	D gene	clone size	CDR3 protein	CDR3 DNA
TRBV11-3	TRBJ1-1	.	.	CASSLYQNTEAFF	TGTGCCAGCAGCTTATACCAGAACACTGAAGCTTTCTTT
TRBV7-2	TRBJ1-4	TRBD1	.	CASSNQGGREKLFF	TGTGCCAGCAGCAATCAGGGGGGTCGAGAAAAACTGTTTTTT
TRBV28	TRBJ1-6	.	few	CASGLLDSPLHF	TGTGCCAGCGGACTGTTGGACTCACCCCTCCACTTT
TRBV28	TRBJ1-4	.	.	CASSLLSEKLFF	TGTGCCAGCAGTTTACTGAGTGAAAAACTGTTTTTT
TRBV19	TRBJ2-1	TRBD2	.	CASSPEIGRAGYNEQFF	TGTGCCAGTAGTCCGGAAATCGGGAGGGCCGGATACAATGAGCAGTTCTTC
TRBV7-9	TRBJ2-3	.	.	CASSLAGLSTDTQYF	TGTGCCAGCAGCTTAGCGGGGCTGAGCACAGATACGCAGTATTTT
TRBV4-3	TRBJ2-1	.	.	CASSVTIAVNEQFF	TGCGCCAGCAGTGTAACGATCGCGGTTAATGAGCAGTTCTTC
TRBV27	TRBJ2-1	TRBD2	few	CASSLFHSGRENEQFF	TGTGCCAGCAGTCTCTTCCACAGCGGGAGGGAAAATGAGCAGTTCTTC
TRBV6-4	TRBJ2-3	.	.	CASSDSGSDTQYF	TGTGCCAGCAGTGACTCGGGGTCAGATACGCAGTATTTT
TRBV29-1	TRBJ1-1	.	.	CSVKNDQRAFF	TGCAGCGTAAAAAATGACCAAAGGGCTTTCTTT
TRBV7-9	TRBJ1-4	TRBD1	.	CASSFDRGEKLFF	TGTGCCAGCAGCTTCGACAGGGGCGAAAAACTGTTTTTT
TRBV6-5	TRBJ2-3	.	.	CASSSPFGGITDTQYF	TGTGCCAGCAGTTCCCCCTTTGGGGGCATCACAGATACGCAGTATTTT
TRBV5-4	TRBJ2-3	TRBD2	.	CASSLGGRTADTQYF	TGTGCCAGCAGCTTGGGCGGGAGGACTGCAGATACGCAGTATTTT
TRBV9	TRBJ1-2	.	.	CASSERVTNYGYTF	TGTGCCAGCAGCGAGAGGGTAACTAACTATGGCTACACCTTC
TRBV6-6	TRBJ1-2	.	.	CASSYRALGGYTF	TGTGCCAGCAGTTACCGGGCCCTGGGGGGCTACACCTTC
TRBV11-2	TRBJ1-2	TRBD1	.	CASSYNRQGGHGYTF	TGTGCCAGCAGCTATAACCGACAGGGTGGTCATGGCTACACCTTC
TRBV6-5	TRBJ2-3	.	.	CASSYEGRHTQYF	TGTGCCAGCAGTTACGAGGGGAGGCATACGCAGTATTTT
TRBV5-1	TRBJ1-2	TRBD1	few	CASSGQGNYGYTF	TGCGCCAGCAGCGGACAGGGGAACTATGGCTACACCTTC
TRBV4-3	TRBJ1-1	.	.	CASSQVMNTEAFF	TGCGCCAGCAGCCAAGTAATGAACACTGAAGCTTTCTTT
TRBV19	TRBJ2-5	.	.	CASRVQGTETQYF	TGTGCCAGTAGGGTACAGGGAACAGAGACCCAGTACTTC
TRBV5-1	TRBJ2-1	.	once	CASSLSPLDNEQFF	TGCGCCAGCAGCTTGAGTCCCCTAGACAATGAGCAGTTCTTC
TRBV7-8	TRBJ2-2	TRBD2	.	CASSFPSGNTGELFF	TGTGCCAGCAGCTTCCCTAGCGGGAACACCGGGGAGCTGTTTTTT